These 21 T cell receptor beta chains were sequenced from one sample in a study of blood T cell repertoires in COVID-19. Produced via immunoSEQ multiplex PCR; TCRdb's table is partial and in-frame only. The sample carries hundreds of thousands of clones, around 88% recorded once. Sequenced sample: peripheral blood. The receptors were gathered from a man older than 75 with acute or convalescent COVID-19.

This chain joins TRBV5-1 and TRBJ2-1; tentatively, D is TRBD2 (5 bases). The length of the CDR3 is 17 residues. The V and J ends lost 4 bases and 0 bases respectively, with 17 bases between them. The germline V gene has CDR1 SGHRS and CDR2 YFSETQ. The CDR3 DNA sequence: TGCGCCAGCAGCCCGAACCCGAGCGGAAGCTCCTACAATGAGCAGTTCTTC. Protein product: CASSPNPSGSSYNEQFF.

This clone was seen a single time. The chain has TRBV7-9 and TRBJ2-1; possible D gene TRBD1, 5 bases. With 5 bases removed from V and 5 bases from J, the gap between germline ends came to 10 bases. Germline CDR1 reads SEHNR; CDR2 reads FQNEAQ (reference sequence). CDR3 length: 13 amino acids. The CDR3 DNA reads as TGTGCCAGCAGCCTTACAGGAGACAATGAGCAGTTCTTC. Protein product: CASSLTGDNEQFF.

This clone was found once. This chain uses TRBV24-1 with TRBJ1-2; 8 bases map to TRBD1. The V gene end was trimmed by 7 bases and the J gene end by 7 bases; junction bases not matched to a gene: 7. CDR3 length equals 13 residues. Germline V gene lookup returns CDR1 KGHDR and CDR2 SFDVKD. Here the CDR3 DNA reads TGTGCCACCAGCCCCGGGACAGGTTTTGGCTACACCTTC. Residues: CATSPGTGFGYTF.

The chain couples TRBV10-1 to TRBJ1-1; 8 bases line up with TRBD1. The germline V gene has CDR1 WNHNN and CDR2 SYGVQD (reference sequence). Germline trimming cut 8 bases from V and 5 bases from J; bases unmatched to any gene: 7. This CDR3 has 13 amino acids. CDR3 DNA sequence: TGCGCCAGCGGCCCCGGGACAGGAACTGAAGCTTTCTTT. Its protein is CASGPGTGTEAFF.

This chain joins TRBV5-4 and TRBJ2-7; D uncertain. The germline V gene has CDR1 SGHNT and CDR2 YYREEE (reference sequence). The CDR3 is made up of 11 amino acids. V lost 4 bases and J lost 2, with 4 bases in between. The chain's CDR3 is CASSDTYEQYF. The CDR3 coding sequence is TGTGCCAGCAGCGACACCTACGAGCAGTACTTC.

The V call is TRBV5-1, the J call TRBJ2-1; 9 bases align to TRBD1. Germline CDR1 is SGHRS and CDR2 is YFSETQ. The CDR3 totals 16 residues. Trimming at V came to 3 bases and at J to 0 bases, leaving 4 bases not matched to a gene. The CDR3 here is CASSWTGASSYNEQFF. For the CDR3, the DNA is TGCGCCAGCAGCTGGACAGGGGCGAGCTCCTACAATGAGCAGTTCTTC. The whole variable domain, remainder taken from reference TRBV5-1 and TRBJ2-1, is KAGVTQTPRYLIKTRGQQVTLSCSPISGHRSVSWYQQTPGQGLQFLFEYFSETQRNKGNFPGRFSGRQFSNSRSEMNVSTLELGDSALYLCASSWTGASSYNEQFFGPGTRLTVL.

The V and J genes are TRBV3-1 (or the pseudogene TRBV3-2) and TRBJ1-5; the D is unclear. CDR1 is LGHDT, CDR2 YNNKEL, per germline (reference sequence). V lost 0 bases and J lost 4, with 4 bases in between. The CDR3 sequence is 13 residues long. The CDR3 region has the DNA TGTGCCAGCAGCCAAGATTTAAATCAGCCCCAGCATTTT. Its translation: CASSQDLNQPQHF.

The chain carries TRBV28 and TRBJ2-5; 8 nucleotides agree with TRBD1. CDR1 is MDHEN, CDR2 SYDVKM, per germline. This CDR3 has 13 residues. Trimming took 7 bases from V and 4 from J; bases not matched to a gene: 5. CDR3 region: CASNGQGTETQYF. For the CDR3, the DNA is TGTGCCAGCAATGGACAGGGCACAGAGACCCAGTACTTC. The complete variable domain, with remaining parts taken from reference TRBV28 and TRBJ2-5, reads DVKVTQSSRYLVKRTGEKVFLECVQDMDHENMFWYRQDPGLGLRLIYFSYDVKMKEKGDIPEGYSVSREKKERFSLILESASTNQTSMYLCASNGQGTETQYFGPGTRLLVL.

The rearrangement uses TRBV27 and TRBJ1-5, with unresolved D. CDR1 and CDR2 (germline): MNHEY, SMNVEV (reference sequence). There are 18 residues in the CDR3. V lost 8 bases, J lost 0 bases, and 23 bases lay in between. For the CDR3, the DNA is TGTGCCAGCGCGAGGGCTGGCACCACAGAGAATAGCAATCAGCCCCAGCATTTT. Its protein product is CASARAGTTENSNQPQHF.

CDR3 sequence reads: CASSSWTGGEQYF. The DNA of the CDR3 is TGCGCCAGCAGCTCCTGGACAGGGGGCGAGCAGTACTTC. The J gene is TRBJ2-7, the V gene TRBV5-1; 10 bases fit TRBD1. Germline V lookup: CDR1 SGHRS, CDR2 YFSETQ. The CDR3 runs to 13 residues. The junction had 3 bases not matched to a gene; V was cut back by 3 bases and J by 6 bases.

The chain links TRBV3-1 (or the pseudogene TRBV3-2) to TRBJ2-5; D gene uncertain. The V gene's germline CDR1 is LGHDT and CDR2 YNNKEL (reference sequence). The CDR3 spans 14 residues. Trimming removed 2 bases at V and 2 bases at J, with 9 bases between. CDR3 loop: CASSQQAVQETQYF. The CDR3 DNA sequence: TGTGCCAGCAGCCAACAGGCCGTACAAGAGACCCAGTACTTC.

This chain connects TRBV30 to TRBJ1-6; maybe TRBD1 (5 bases). With 3 bases removed from V and 9 bases from J, the gap between germline ends came to 12 bases. Germline values: CDR1 GTSNPN, CDR2 SVGIG (reference sequence). The CDR3 sequence is 13 residues long. The CDR3 DNA is TGTGCCTGGAGAGGGCAGGGTGCTTCACCCCTCCACTTT. Translation: CAWRGQGASPLHF.

The chain couples TRBV28 to TRBJ1-4, with 7 nucleotides matching TRBD1. V lost 9 bases, J lost 4 bases, and 11 bases stayed unmatched. From germline, CDR1 is MDHEN and CDR2 SYDVKM. CDR3 length equals 15 residues. In DNA form, the CDR3 reads TGTGCCAGTGCTGCCGGACAGGCGGATAATGAAAAACTGTTTTTT. This codes for CASAAGQADNEKLFF.

The rearrangement uses TRBV3-1 (or the pseudogene TRBV3-2) and TRBJ1-4; D unclear. The CDR3 contains 13 residues. The ends were cut back, 2 bases at V and 11 bases at J, with 12 bases in the middle. Germline V CDR1 and CDR2: LGHDT, YNNKEL (reference sequence). CDR3 sequence (DNA): TGTGCCAGCAGCCAACTTGGAGGTTGGAAACTGTTTTTT. Amino acids: CASSQLGGWKLFF.

The gene calls are TRBV11-2 and TRBJ1-4; 9 bases are a match to TRBD1. The J segment lost 5 bases and the V segment lost 5 bases, leaving 3 bases of the junction unmatched. The CDR3 sequence is 14 residues long. Germline CDR1 is SGHAT and CDR2 is FQNNGV. CDR3: CASSPGQGNEKLFF. CDR3 DNA sequence: TGTGCCAGCAGCCCGGGACAGGGAAATGAAAAACTGTTTTTT.

The chain recombines TRBV4-2 with TRBJ1-4; TRBD1 might be the D (5 bases). Per the germline V gene, CDR1 is LGHNA and CDR2 is YNFKEQ. V lost 3 bases, J lost 7 bases, and 18 bases lay in between. The CDR3 extends over 16 amino acids. The CDR3 nucleotides are TGTGCCAGCAGCCACTCTCAGGGTGAGTGGGGTGAAAAACTGTTTTTT. Translation: CASSHSQGEWGEKLFF.

The chain employs TRBV6-1 and TRBJ2-5; tentatively, D is TRBD1 (6 bases). The CDR3 is 13 amino acids. V was shortened by 3 bases and J by 11 bases, with 16 bases between the two germline ends. CDR1 and CDR2 (germline): MNHNS, SASEGT. The CDR3 reads CASSETGPATQYF. CDR3 DNA sequence: TGTGCCAGCAGTGAGACAGGCCCCGCGACACAGTACTTC.

This clone was recorded once. The genes are TRBV7-2 and TRBJ1-2; D uncertain. This CDR3 contains 15 residues. Germline CDR1 reads SGHTA; CDR2 reads FQGNSA. Trimming left V 0 bases short and J 0 bases short, with 8 bases between. The CDR3 nucleotides are TGTGCCAGCAGCTTAGCGGGCATTACTAACTATGGCTACACCTTC. It codes for CASSLAGITNYGYTF.

This chain uses TRBV7-2 with TRBJ2-2, with 11 nucleotides matching TRBD2. The V gene end was trimmed by 4 bases and the J gene end by 6 bases; junction bases not matched to a gene: 10. The CDR3 contains 17 residues. Germline loops: CDR1 SGHTA, CDR2 FQGNSA. The CDR3 here is CASSSYLAGGLAGELFF. CDR3 bases: TGTGCCAGCAGCTCCTATCTAGCGGGAGGCCTTGCCGGGGAGCTGTTTTTT.

This clone came up once. V is TRBV19 and J is TRBJ2-2; possible D gene TRBD1, 5 bases. The CDR3 runs 14 residues. CDR1 LNHDA and CDR2 SQIVND come from the germline V gene (reference sequence). Trimming took 7 bases from V and 7 from J, leaving 16 bases between them. Here the CDR3 reads CASTIQGPGGELFF. The CDR3, as DNA: TGTGCCAGTACGATTCAGGGCCCGGGCGGGGAGCTGTTTTTT.

This chain links TRBV30 with TRBJ2-2; TRBD1 agrees at 10 bases. CDR1 is GTSNPN, CDR2 SVGIG, per germline (reference sequence). The V segment lost 3 bases and the J segment 5 bases; nucleotides outside the gene matches: 6. This CDR3 contains 15 residues. The CDR3 here is CAWRLRDRGTGELFF. CDR3 nucleotide sequence: TGTGCCTGGAGGCTAAGGGACAGGGGAACCGGGGAGCTGTTTTTT.